This T cell receptor (beta chain) was recovered during a study of a mutant IDH1 vaccine in newly diagnosed glioma. Study-level information: The initiation of vaccination occurred 4-6 weeks after radiotherapy alone, or with temozolomide cycles. Averaging around 42 years of age, treated patients were about 60% male and about 38% female. General study results and limits: Changes in the top peripheral T cell clonotypes seemingly had no bearing on pseudoprogression.

Trimming removed 11 bases at V and 4 bases at J, with 11 bases between. CDR3 length equals 11 residues. In germline, CDR1 is WNHNN, CDR2 SYGVQD (reference sequence). Time point specified: week 11, during vaccination. One vaccine dose held 300 ug of mutant IDH1 20-mer peptide and came with topical imiquimod. Sequencing was performed with immunoSEQ multiplex PCR; in TCRdb, only in-frame clones are kept and a portion is missing. The repertoire holds about 120,000 clones, roughly 90% seen once, with around 0.6% in the top ten. For this clone: Its antigen is unidentified.

The sequence was collected from a woman aged 45-59 years with glioma. The chain is built from TRBV10-1 and TRBJ2-5; D assignment may be TRBD1 or TRBD2 (7 bases each). The material sequenced was PBMCs, taken from a glioma patient whose treatment included an IDH1 peptide vaccine. DNA for the CDR3: TGCGCCCCCAGGGGGGGAGAGACCCAGTACTTC. It codes for CAPRGGETQYF.